What follows are 29 T cell receptor beta chains derived from one specimen sequenced in a study of T cells after yellow fever vaccination. Each CDR3 protein is one row after TCRdb ran MiXCR on the 5' RACE reads. The repertoire holds about 75,000 distinct CDR3 sequences, with about 7.3% as singletons. This specimen was CD8+ T cells sorted from PBMCs, taken more than 8 days after the first yellow fever vaccination. All receptors come from a man between 18 and 29 years old who received the YFV17D yellow fever vaccine.

This clonotype has more than one count but fewer than ten. The chain couples TRBV29-1 to TRBJ2-5; D remains unclear. Trimming took 0 bases from V and 4 from J, leaving 15 bases between them. The CDR3 runs to 15 residues. Germline CDR1 reads SQVTM; CDR2 reads ANQGSEA. CDR3: CSVEENTRTGETQYF. The CDR3 DNA sequence: TGCAGCGTTGAAGAAAACACCCGGACGGGAGAGACCCAGTACTTC.

This clonotype appeared a few times. The chain has TRBV2 and TRBJ2-7, with 8 positions matching TRBD1. From germline, CDR1 is SNHLY and CDR2 FYNNEI. The CDR3 runs 15 residues. The ends lost 6 bases at V and 1 base at J; junction bases unmatched: 8. The CDR3 here is CASSSGTGVSYEQYF. The CDR3 bases are TGTGCCAGCAGCTCCGGGACAGGAGTTTCCTACGAGCAGTACTTC.

This clonotype was found many times. The rearrangement joins TRBV7-2 to TRBJ2-3, with 9 bases matching TRBD2. The CDR3 runs 16 residues. V was pared by 1 base and J by 4 bases, with 6 bases of the junction left unmatched. Germline V lookup: CDR1 SGHTA, CDR2 FQGNSA. CDR3 coding DNA: TGTGCCAGCAGCTTAGTGCGGGGGGGCTGGGCAGATACGCAGTATTTT. This translates into CASSLVRGGWADTQYF.

Only a few counts were recorded for this clonotype. V and J are TRBV5-1 and TRBJ1-6; D unclear. V dropped 7 bases and J dropped 12 bases, with 5 bases sitting between them. The CDR3 consists of 9 residues. CDR1 and CDR2 from the germline V gene are SGHRS and YFSETQ. CDR3 bases: TGCGCCAGCGTCTTACCCCTCCACTTT. Translated: CASVLPLHF.

This clonotype was counted many times. This rearrangement joins TRBV4-1 to TRBJ1-1; no clear D gene. Trimming pared 5 bases from V and 5 bases from J, leaving 15 bases between. CDR1 is MGHRA, CDR2 YSYEKL, per germline. The CDR3 totals 14 residues. CDR3 DNA sequence: TGCGCCAGCAGCGCCAGTGACATAGAAACTGAAGCTTTCTTT. Translating gives CASSASDIETEAFF.

This clonotype was detected many times. The rearrangement uses TRBV4-1 and TRBJ1-5; D gene ambiguous. The CDR3 spans 17 residues. V dropped 1 base and J dropped 6 bases, with 19 bases sitting between them. Looked up from germline, CDR1 is MGHRA and CDR2 is YSYEKL. The CDR3 DNA is TGCGCCAGCAGCCAAGTCTTCCGGGGAGGATCCAGTCAGCCCCAGCATTTT. It encodes CASSQVFRGGSSQPQHF.

Many counts were recorded for this clonotype. The J gene is TRBJ2-1, the V gene TRBV5-1, with D unclear. Trimming cost V 5 bases and J 4 bases, with 7 bases left between them. The CDR3 extends over 12 amino acids. Per the germline V gene, CDR1 is SGHRS and CDR2 is YFSETQ. The CDR3 protein is CASRFSYNEQFF. The CDR3 DNA is TGCGCCAGCAGATTTAGTTACAATGAGCAGTTCTTC.

The chain links TRBV30 to TRBJ2-5, with D tentatively TRBD2 (6 bases). Germline V lookup: CDR1 GTSNPN, CDR2 SVGIG (reference sequence). The CDR3 has 14 amino acids. V lost 0 bases, J lost 4 bases, and 12 bases lay in between. CDR3 loop: CAWSVLSGRETQYF. The CDR3 nucleotides read TGTGCCTGGAGTGTCCTTAGCGGAAGAGAGACCCAGTACTTC.

The chain recombines TRBV5-5 with TRBJ2-7, with D uncertain. Germline CDR1 is SGHKS and CDR2 is YYEKEE (reference sequence). CDR3 length: 15 amino acids. V was shortened by 2 bases and J by 3 bases, with 15 bases between the two germline ends. CDR3 residues: CASSLTDFKDYEQYV. The CDR3 nucleotides read TGTGCCAGCAGCTTAACAGATTTTAAAGACTACGAGCAGTACGTC.

This rearrangement joins TRBV14 to TRBJ2-3; D might be TRBD1 (6 bases). Trimming removed 0 bases from V and 7 bases from J, with 11 bases in between. The germline CDR1 and CDR2 sequences are SGHDN and FVKESK. There are 14 residues in the CDR3. The CDR3 DNA follows: TGTGCCAGCAGCCAAGAGAACAGGGCGCATACGCAGTATTTT. This encodes CASSQENRAHTQYF.

The table lists this clonotype with many counts. The chain recombines TRBV20-1 with TRBJ2-3; a possible D gene is TRBD2 (6 bases). Trimming left V 5 bases short and J 0 bases short, with 15 bases between. The germline gives CDR1 DFQATT, CDR2 SNEGSKA (reference sequence). The CDR3 is 15 amino acids. This chain's CDR3 is CSADLLATSTDTQYF. CDR3 nucleotides: TGCAGTGCTGATCTACTAGCTACTAGCACAGATACGCAGTATTTT.

This clonotype showed up many times. V usage is TRBV12-3 or TRBV12-4 and J usage is TRBJ2-1, with D perhaps being TRBD1 or TRBD2 (5 bases each). V shed 5 bases and J shed 8 bases, with 19 bases lying between them. The CDR3 spans 15 residues. As DNA, the CDR3 is TGTGCCAGCAGTCTACCGGGGCCCATAAGCGATGAGCAGTTCTTC. Its translation: CASSLPGPISDEQFF.

V and J are TRBV25-1 and TRBJ1-1; D is unresolved. The CDR3 covers 10 residues. V was cut by 5 bases and J by 5 bases, with 3 bases left in between. Looked up from germline, CDR1 is MGHDK and CDR2 is SYGVNS. The CDR3 nucleotides are TGTGCCAGCAGTAAAACTGAAGCTTTCTTT. Encoded protein: CASSKTEAFF.

This clonotype was seen many times. This chain uses TRBV29-1 with TRBJ1-5; 9 bases map to TRBD1. This CDR3 contains 14 residues. Germline CDR1 reads SQVTM; CDR2 reads ANQGSEA. The V and J ends lost 6 bases and 5 bases, in that order; junction bases with no gene match: 8. CDR3 sequence reads: CSVVTGGLDQPQHF. In nucleotides, the CDR3 is TGCAGCGTAGTAACAGGGGGCTTGGATCAGCCCCAGCATTTT.

The rearrangement links TRBV13 to TRBJ2-1; a possible D gene is TRBD2 (5 bases). Germline values: CDR1 PRHDT, CDR2 FYEKMQ (reference sequence). CDR3 length: 11 residues. Trimming pared 5 bases from V and 13 bases from J, leaving 12 bases between. The CDR3 is CASSARGDQFF. CDR3 coding DNA: TGTGCCAGCAGCGCCCGGGGTGATCAGTTCTTC.

The CDR3 spells CASSLEFPSSYNEQFF. The CDR3, as DNA: TGTGCCAGCAGTTTAGAGTTTCCGAGCTCCTACAATGAGCAGTTCTTC. The V call is TRBV27, the J call TRBJ2-1; no definite D call. Germline V gene lookup returns CDR1 MNHEY and CDR2 SMNVEV (reference sequence). The CDR3 is 16 amino acids. V gave up 2 bases and J gave up 0 bases, with 11 bases separating them.

Ten or more counts support this clonotype. The chain has TRBV5-1 and TRBJ1-1; the D is unclear. V dropped 4 bases and J dropped 3 bases, with 16 bases sitting between them. Per germline, CDR1 SGHRS and CDR2 YFSETQ. This CDR3 has 15 residues. The CDR3 coding sequence is TGCGCCAGCAGCGAAGGACGGGTCGGGGACACTGAAGCTTTCTTT. Amino acid sequence: CASSEGRVGDTEAFF.

Ten or more counts support this clonotype. V gene TRBV5-5 combines with J gene TRBJ1-1; TRBD1 matches at 8 bases. Germline lookup yields CDR1 SGHKS and CDR2 YYEKEE (reference sequence). The CDR3 contains 12 residues. J was trimmed by 8 bases and V by 3 bases; bases with no gene match: 3. The CDR3 here is CASSWTGREAFF. DNA for the CDR3: TGTGCCAGCAGCTGGACAGGGAGGGAAGCTTTCTTT.

The chain recombines TRBV28 with TRBJ2-2; D perhaps matches TRBD2 (5 bases). The CDR3 contains 13 residues. Per germline, CDR1 MDHEN and CDR2 SYDVKM. V shed 5 bases and J shed 11 bases, with 15 bases lying between them. The CDR3 region has the DNA TGTGCCAGCAGTCTCCACGGACGGGGTGAGCTGTTTTTT. It translates to CASSLHGRGELFF.

Relative to its sample, this clonotype is medium-sized (0.01 to 0.1%). The chain uses TRBV7-9 and TRBJ2-2; 7 bases line up with TRBD1. This CDR3 comprises 15 residues. After removal of 5 bases from V and 4 bases from J, the junction contained 7 bases not matched to a gene. Looked up from germline, CDR1 is SEHNR and CDR2 is FQNEAQ (reference sequence). The DNA for the CDR3 is TGTGCCAGCAGCATCCCGGGACAGCCCACCGGGGAGCTGTTTTTT. It specifies CASSIPGQPTGELFF.

The chain has TRBV6-6 and TRBJ1-3; D is unclear. Germline assignment: CDR1 MNHNY and CDR2 SVGAGI (reference sequence). This CDR3 is 11 amino acids long. The CDR3 nucleotides are TGTGCGTCGGTGGCTGGAAACACCATATATTTT. Its protein is CASVAGNTIYF.

In its sample, this clonotype was seen many times. This chain uses TRBV7-6 with TRBJ2-1, with TRBD1 matching 9 bases. Per germline, CDR1 SGHVS and CDR2 FNYEAQ. The CDR3 runs to 15 residues. V was pared by 5 bases and J by 3 bases, with 5 bases of the junction left unmatched. The CDR3 sequence is CASSKGQGNYNEQFF. DNA for the CDR3: TGTGCCAGCAGCAAGGGACAGGGCAACTACAATGAGCAGTTCTTC.

The rearrangement uses TRBV2 and TRBJ2-7; D perhaps matches TRBD2 (7 bases). Germline values: CDR1 SNHLY, CDR2 FYNNEI. Trimming pared 2 bases from V and 3 bases from J, leaving 14 bases between. The CDR3 runs 15 residues. CDR3 nucleotides: TGTGCCAGCAGTGAATGGCGGGGGCCCGGCTACGAGCAGTACGTC. Its protein product is CASSEWRGPGYEQYV.

This clonotype was counted ten times or more. The chain employs TRBV12-3 or TRBV12-4 and TRBJ2-2; D is unclear. The CDR3 has 11 residues. Trimming pared 3 bases from V and 5 bases from J, leaving 1 base between. The CDR3: CASSFTGELFF. Written as DNA, the CDR3 is TGTGCCAGCAGTTTTACCGGGGAGCTGTTTTTT.

This clonotype was found many times. The V call is TRBV12-3 or TRBV12-4, the J call TRBJ2-1, with D possibly matching TRBD1 (6 bases). V was clipped by 4 bases and J by 5 bases, with 9 bases between them. The CDR3 is 13 amino acids. In DNA form, the CDR3 reads TGTGCCAGCAGTTCCTGGACAGACAATGAGCAGTTCTTC. Protein product: CASSSWTDNEQFF.

The sample holds many counts of this clonotype. The V and J genes are TRBV9 and TRBJ2-1; D is unclear. The germline gives CDR1 SGDLS, CDR2 YYNGEE. CDR3 length: 16 residues. Trimming removed 0 bases at V and 0 bases at J, with 10 bases between. This chain's CDR3 is CASSVAVRSSYNEQFF. The CDR3, as DNA: TGTGCCAGCAGCGTAGCTGTGCGTAGCTCCTACAATGAGCAGTTCTTC.

This clonotype was counted a few times. This rearrangement joins TRBV5-1 to TRBJ1-1; D is ambiguous. This CDR3 region has 14 residues. V was pared by 1 base and J by 1 base, with 8 bases between. Germline CDR1 reads SGHRS; CDR2 reads YFSETQ. CDR3 in amino acids: CASSLIQENTEAFF. The CDR3 DNA is TGCGCCAGCAGCTTGATCCAGGAGAACACTGAAGCTTTCTTT.

Many counts were recorded for this clonotype. The CDR3 bases are TGCGCCAGCAGCCAAGCAGCCTTCCGAACGACGGCCATTATAGCCAAAAACATTCAGTACTTC. It is translated as CASSQAAFRTTAIIAKNIQYF. The chain uses TRBV4-1 and TRBJ2-4; no definite D call. This CDR3 is 21 amino acids long. The V gene lost 1 base and the J gene lost 0 bases, with 25 bases spanning the gap. Germline V gene data show CDR1 as MGHRA and CDR2 as YSYEKL.

This clonotype was detected many times. The chain has TRBV4-2 and TRBJ2-3; 10 bases are a match to TRBD1. The CDR3 runs to 16 residues. Germline V CDR1 and CDR2: LGHNA, YNFKEQ. The J segment lost 2 bases and the V segment lost 1 base, leaving 3 bases of the junction unmatched. The CDR3 region is CASSQGDRGFTDTQYF. CDR3 nucleotides: TGTGCCAGCAGCCAAGGGGACAGGGGATTCACAGATACGCAGTATTTT.